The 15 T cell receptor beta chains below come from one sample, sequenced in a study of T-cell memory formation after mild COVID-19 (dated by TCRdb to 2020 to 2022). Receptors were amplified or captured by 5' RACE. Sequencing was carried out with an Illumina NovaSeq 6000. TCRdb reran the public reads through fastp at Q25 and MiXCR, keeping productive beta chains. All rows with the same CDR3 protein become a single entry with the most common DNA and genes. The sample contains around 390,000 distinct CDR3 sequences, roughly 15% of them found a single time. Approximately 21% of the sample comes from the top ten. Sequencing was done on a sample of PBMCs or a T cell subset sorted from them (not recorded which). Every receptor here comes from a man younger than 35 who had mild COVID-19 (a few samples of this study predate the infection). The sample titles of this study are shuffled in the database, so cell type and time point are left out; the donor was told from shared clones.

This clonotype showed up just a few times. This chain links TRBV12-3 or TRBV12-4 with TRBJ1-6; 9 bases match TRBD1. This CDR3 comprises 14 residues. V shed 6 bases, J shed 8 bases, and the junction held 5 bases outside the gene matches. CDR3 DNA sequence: TGTGCCAGCAGGTCCGGGACAGGGCATTCACCCCTCCACTTT. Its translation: CASRSGTGHSPLHF.

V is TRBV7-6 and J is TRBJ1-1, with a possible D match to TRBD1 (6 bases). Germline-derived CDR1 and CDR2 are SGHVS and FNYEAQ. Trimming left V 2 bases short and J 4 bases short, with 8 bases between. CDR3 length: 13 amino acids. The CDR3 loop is CASSLSGATEAFF. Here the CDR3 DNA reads TGTGCCAGCAGCTTATCAGGGGCCACTGAAGCTTTCTTT. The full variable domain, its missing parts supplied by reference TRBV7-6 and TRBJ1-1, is GAGVSQSPRYKVTKRGQDVALRCDPISGHVSLYWYRQALGQGPEFLTYFNYEAQQDKSGLPNDRFSAERPEGSISTLTIQRTEQRDSAMYRCASSLSGATEAFFGQGTRLTVV.

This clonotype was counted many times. DNA of the CDR3: TGCAGTGCAGCGGCCACAGATACGCAGTATTTT. This codes for CSAAATDTQYF. The chain couples TRBV20-1 to TRBJ2-3, with D perhaps TRBD2 (5 bases). Trimming left V 6 bases short and J 2 bases short, with 6 bases between. This CDR3 is 11 amino acids long. Germline loops: CDR1 DFQATT, CDR2 SNEGSKA (reference sequence).

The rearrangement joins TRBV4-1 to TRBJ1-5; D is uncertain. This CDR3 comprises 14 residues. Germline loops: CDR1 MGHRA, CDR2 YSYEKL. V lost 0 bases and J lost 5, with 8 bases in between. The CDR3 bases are TGCGCCAGCAGCCAAGAAGTAGGGTATCAGCCCCAGCATTTT. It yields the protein CASSQEVGYQPQHF.

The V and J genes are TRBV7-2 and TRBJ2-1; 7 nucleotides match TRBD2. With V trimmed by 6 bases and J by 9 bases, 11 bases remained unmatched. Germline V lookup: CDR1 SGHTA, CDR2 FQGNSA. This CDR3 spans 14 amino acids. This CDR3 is CASRQSGGDGEQFF. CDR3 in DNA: TGTGCCAGCAGACAGAGTGGGGGGGACGGTGAGCAGTTCTTC.

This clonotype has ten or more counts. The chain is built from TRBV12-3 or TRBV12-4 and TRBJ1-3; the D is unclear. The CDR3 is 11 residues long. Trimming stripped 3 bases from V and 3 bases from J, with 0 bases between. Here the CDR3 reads CASSFGNTIYF. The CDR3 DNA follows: TGTGCCAGCAGTTTTGGAAACACCATATATTTT.

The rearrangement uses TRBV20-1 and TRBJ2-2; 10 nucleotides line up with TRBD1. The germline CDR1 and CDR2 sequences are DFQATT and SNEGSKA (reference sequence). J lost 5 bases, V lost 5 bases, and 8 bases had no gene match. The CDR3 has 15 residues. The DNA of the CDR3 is TGCAGTGCTCTGAGACAGGGGGCGTCTACCGGGGAGCTGTTTTTT. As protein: CSALRQGASTGELFF.

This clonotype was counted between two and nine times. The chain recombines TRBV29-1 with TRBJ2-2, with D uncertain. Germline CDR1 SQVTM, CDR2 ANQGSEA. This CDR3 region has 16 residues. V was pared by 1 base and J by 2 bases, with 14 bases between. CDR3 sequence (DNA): TGCAGCGTTGAAGTTGGGCAGCCTACCAACACCGGGGAGCTGTTTTTT. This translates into CSVEVGQPTNTGELFF.

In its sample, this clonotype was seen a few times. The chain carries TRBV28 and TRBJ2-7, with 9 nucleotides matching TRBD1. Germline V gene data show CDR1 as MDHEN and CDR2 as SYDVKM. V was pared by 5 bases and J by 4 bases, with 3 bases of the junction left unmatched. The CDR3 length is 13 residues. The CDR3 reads CASSVGQGYEQYV. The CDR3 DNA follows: TGTGCCAGCAGTGTGGGACAGGGTTACGAGCAGTACGTC.

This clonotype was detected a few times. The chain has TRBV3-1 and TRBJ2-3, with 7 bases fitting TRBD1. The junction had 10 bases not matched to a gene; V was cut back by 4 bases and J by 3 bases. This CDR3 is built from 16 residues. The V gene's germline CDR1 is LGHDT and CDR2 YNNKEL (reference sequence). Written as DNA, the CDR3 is TGTGCCAGCAGCCCCCCGGTCGGCAGGGGGACAGATACGCAGTATTTT. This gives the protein CASSPPVGRGTDTQYF.

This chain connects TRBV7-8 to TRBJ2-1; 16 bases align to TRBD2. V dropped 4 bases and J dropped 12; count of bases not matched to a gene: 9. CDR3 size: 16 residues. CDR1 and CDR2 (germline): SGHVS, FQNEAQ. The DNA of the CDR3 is TGTGCCAGCAGCTGGAAAGGGACTAGCGGGGGGGCTGTGCAGTTCTTC. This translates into CASSWKGTSGGAVQFF.

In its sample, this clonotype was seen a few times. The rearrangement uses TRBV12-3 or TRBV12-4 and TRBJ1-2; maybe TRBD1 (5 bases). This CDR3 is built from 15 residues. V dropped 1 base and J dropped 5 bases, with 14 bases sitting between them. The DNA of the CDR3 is TGTGCCAGCAGTTTAGTGGGGTGGGGCGGGTATGGCTACACCTTC. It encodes CASSLVGWGGYGYTF.

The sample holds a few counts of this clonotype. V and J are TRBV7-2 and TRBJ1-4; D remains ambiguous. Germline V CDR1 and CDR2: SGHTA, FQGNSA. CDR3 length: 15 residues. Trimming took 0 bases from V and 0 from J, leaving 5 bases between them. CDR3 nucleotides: TGTGCCAGCAGCTTAGCCCCAACAACTAATGAAAAACTGTTTTTT. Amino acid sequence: CASSLAPTTNEKLFF.

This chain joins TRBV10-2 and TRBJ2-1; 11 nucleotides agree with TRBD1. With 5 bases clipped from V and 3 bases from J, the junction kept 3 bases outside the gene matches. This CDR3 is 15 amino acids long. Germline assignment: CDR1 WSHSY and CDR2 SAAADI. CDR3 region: CASSRGQGGYNEQFF. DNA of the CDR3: TGCGCCAGCAGTAGGGGACAGGGGGGCTACAATGAGCAGTTCTTC.

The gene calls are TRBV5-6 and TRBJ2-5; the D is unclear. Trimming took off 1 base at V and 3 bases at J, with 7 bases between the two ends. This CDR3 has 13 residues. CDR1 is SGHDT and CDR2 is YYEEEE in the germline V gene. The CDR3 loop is CASSLRSEETQYF. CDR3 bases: TGTGCCAGCAGCTTGCGGTCTGAAGAGACCCAGTACTTC.